This T cell receptor beta chain was sequenced for a study of siplizumab effects on memory and regulatory T cells. Findings of the study overall: Mean Treg-derived proportions of mappable alloreactive CD4+ clones were less than 75% for siplizumab and 25% to 30% for controls. In the presence of siplizumab, alloreactive sequences traceable to unstimulated CD4+ memory cells were significantly reduced. Naive T cells seemed more diverse than memory cells; they also seemed major alloresponse contributors.

For this clone: The antigen is unknown.

The method was immunoSEQ multiplex PCR; TCRdb's version includes in-frame clones alone and lacks a portion of them. The table lists 50,000 to 55,000 clones, 95% to 97% of them singletons. Germline CDR1 and CDR2: MRHNA and SNTAGT. J lost 6 bases, V lost 6 bases, and 5 bases had no gene match. CDR3 length: 13 residues. This rearrangement joins TRBV6-4 to TRBJ1-5; 7 bases line up with TRBD1. The sample taken for sequencing was naive CD4+ T cells sorted from blood. This clonotype was sampled from a human donor in good health. The CDR3 loop is CASRTGAGQPQHF. CDR3 bases: TGTGCCAGCAGAACAGGGGCGGGTCAGCCCCAGCATTTT.